This T cell receptor (beta chain) comes out of a study of blood T cells in healthy people across ages. The overall study: T cells yielded about one barcoded beta molecule per two cells through template switching.

Trimming cost V 5 bases and J 13 bases; bases outside gene matches: 9. The CDR3 runs 13 residues. Through a sample-barcoded 5' primer and a J-beta primer mix, a second PCR was run for 7 to 11 cycles. TCRdb recomputed calls from the 5' RACE reads with MiXCR, one row per CDR3 protein. Of 1.5 million to 2 million distinct CDR3 sequences listed, approximately 30% are singletons. About this clonotype: A much bigger clone sits one base away, suggesting this may be a read error.

The chain recombines TRBV12-3 or TRBV12-4 with TRBJ2-4; 9 bases match TRBD2. Sample: blood. This TCR came from a woman in her thirties in good health. The CDR3 DNA sequence: TGTGCCAGCAGTGCCGGACTAGCGAGTGAGCAGTACTTC. The encoded protein is CASSAGLASEQYF.